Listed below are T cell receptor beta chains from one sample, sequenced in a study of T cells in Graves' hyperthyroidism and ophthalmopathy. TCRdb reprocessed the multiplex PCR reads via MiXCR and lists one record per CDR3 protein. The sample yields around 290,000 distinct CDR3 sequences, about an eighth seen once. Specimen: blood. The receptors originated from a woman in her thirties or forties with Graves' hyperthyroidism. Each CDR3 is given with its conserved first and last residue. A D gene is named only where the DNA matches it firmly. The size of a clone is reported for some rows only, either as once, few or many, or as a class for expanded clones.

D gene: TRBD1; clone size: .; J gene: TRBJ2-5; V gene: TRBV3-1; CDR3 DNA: TGTGCCAGCAGCCAAGATCCCGGGACAGGGGAGACCCAGTACTTC; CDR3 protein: CASSQDPGTGETQYF
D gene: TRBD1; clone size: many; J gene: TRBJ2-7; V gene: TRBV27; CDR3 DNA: TGTGCCAGCAGTGCCCGGGACAGGGCCTACGAGCAGTACTTC; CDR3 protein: CASSARDRAYEQYF
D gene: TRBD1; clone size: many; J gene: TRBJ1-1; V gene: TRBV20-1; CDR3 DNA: TGCAGTGCTTCAGAGGGGGCCACTGAAGCTTTCTTT; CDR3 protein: CSASEGATEAFF
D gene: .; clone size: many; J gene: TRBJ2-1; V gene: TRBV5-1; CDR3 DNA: TGCGCCAGCAGCTCGGGATTATACAATGAGCAGTTCTTC; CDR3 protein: CASSSGLYNEQFF
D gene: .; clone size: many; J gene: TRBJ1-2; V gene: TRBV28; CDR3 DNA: TGTGCCAGCAGTCCTCTCGACGGCGGCTATGGCTACACCTTC; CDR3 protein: CASSPLDGGYGYTF
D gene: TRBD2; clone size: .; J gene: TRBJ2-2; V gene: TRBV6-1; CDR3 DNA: TGTGCCAGCAGTTTCCAGCGGGAGGACACCGGGGAGCTGTTTTTT; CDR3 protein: CASSFQREDTGELFF
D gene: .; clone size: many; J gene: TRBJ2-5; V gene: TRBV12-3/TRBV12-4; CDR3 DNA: TGTGCCAGCAGAGATGACCAGAAAGGGACCCAGTACTTC; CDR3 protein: CASRDDQKGTQYF
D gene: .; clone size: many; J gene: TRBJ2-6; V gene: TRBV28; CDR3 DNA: TGTGCCAGCAGGCCGCAGATTGCTGGGGCCAACGTCCTGACTTTC; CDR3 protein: CASRPQIAGANVLTF
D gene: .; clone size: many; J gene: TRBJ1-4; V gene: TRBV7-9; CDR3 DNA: TGTGCCAGCAGCTTGGTACAGGGAGATCGTGAAAAACTGTTTTTT; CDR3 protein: CASSLVQGDREKLFF
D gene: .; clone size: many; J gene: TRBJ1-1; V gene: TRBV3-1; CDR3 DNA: TGTGCCAGCAGCCGGGTCCCCGAAGGGATGAACACTGAAGCTTTCTTT; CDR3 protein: CASSRVPEGMNTEAFF
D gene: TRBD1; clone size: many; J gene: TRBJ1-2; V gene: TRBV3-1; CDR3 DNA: TGTGCCAGCAGCCCGACAGGGAATCTGAGAGGCTACACCTTC; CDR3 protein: CASSPTGNLRGYTF
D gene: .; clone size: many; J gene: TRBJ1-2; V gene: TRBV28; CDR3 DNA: TGTGCCAGCAGTTTAGGTGGTCGGGGCGGGTATGGCTACACCTTC; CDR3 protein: CASSLGGRGGYGYTF
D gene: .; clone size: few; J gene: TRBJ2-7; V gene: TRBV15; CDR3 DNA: TGTGCCACCAGCAGAGATACCGGACACTACGAGCAGTACTTC; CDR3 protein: CATSRDTGHYEQYF
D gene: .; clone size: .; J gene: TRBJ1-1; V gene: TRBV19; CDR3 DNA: TGTACCAGTGGTTCTAGGAACACTGAAGCTTTCTTT; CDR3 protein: CTSGSRNTEAFF
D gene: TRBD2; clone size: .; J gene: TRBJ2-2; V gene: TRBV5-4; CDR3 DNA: TGTGCCAGCAGCCCAAGCGGGAGGGCCGGCGGGGAGCTGTTTTTT; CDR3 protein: CASSPSGRAGGELFF
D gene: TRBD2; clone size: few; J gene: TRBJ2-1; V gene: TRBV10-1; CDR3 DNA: TGCGCCAGCAGTCCCGGGACTAGCGGGACCGGTGAGCAGTTCTTC; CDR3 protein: CASSPGTSGTGEQFF
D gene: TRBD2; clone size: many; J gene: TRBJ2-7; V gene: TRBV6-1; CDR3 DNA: TGTGCCAGCAGAAGTTTTAAACTAGCGGGAGTTAACGAGCAGTACTTC; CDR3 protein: CASRSFKLAGVNEQYF
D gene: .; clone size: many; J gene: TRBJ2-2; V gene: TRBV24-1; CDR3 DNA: TGTGCCACCAGTGATCCGCTCGACCCTACAGGCACCGGGGAGCTGTTTTTT; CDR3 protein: CATSDPLDPTGTGELFF
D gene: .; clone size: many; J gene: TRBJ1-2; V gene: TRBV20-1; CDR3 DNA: TGCAGTGCAGAGGGACCGACGCACTATGGCTACACCTTC; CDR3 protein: CSAEGPTHYGYTF
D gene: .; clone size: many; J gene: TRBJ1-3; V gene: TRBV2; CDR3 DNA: TGTGCCAGCAGTCACGCCAGGCAAAGCTCTGGAAACACCATATATTTT; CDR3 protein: CASSHARQSSGNTIYF
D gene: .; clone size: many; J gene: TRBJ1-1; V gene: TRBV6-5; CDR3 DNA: TGTGCCAGCAGTTACGCAGGACGCACTGAAGCTTTCTTT; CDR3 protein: CASSYAGRTEAFF
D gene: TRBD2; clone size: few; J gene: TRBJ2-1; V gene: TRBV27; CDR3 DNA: TGTGCCAGCAGTTTGGGTAGCGGGAGGGCTGGGTCTTTCTTC; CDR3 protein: CASSLGSGRAGSFF
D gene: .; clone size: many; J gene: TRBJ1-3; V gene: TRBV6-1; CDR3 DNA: TGTGCCACCTACTTCCGGAACGCTGGAAACACCATATATTTT; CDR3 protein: CATYFRNAGNTIYF
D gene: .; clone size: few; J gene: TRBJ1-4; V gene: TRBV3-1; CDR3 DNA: TGTGCCAGCAGCCAAGAGCGGTACGGGGGTACAGGAAAACTGTTTTTT; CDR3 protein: CASSQERYGGTGKLFF
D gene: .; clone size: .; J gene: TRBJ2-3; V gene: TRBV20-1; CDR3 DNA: TGCAGTGCTAGGGGTGGGGCGGCGAGGGCCACAGATACGCAGTATTTT; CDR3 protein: CSARGGAARATDTQYF
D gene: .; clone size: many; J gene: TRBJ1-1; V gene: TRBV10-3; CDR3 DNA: TGTGCCATCAGTGAGGTGTCGAACACTGAAGCTTTCTTT; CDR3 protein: CAISEVSNTEAFF
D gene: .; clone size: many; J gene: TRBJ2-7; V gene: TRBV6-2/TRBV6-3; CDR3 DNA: TGTGCCAGCAGACGGTCGAACTCCTACGAGCAGTACTTC; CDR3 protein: CASRRSNSYEQYF
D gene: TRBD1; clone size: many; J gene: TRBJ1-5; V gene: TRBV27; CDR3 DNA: TGTGCCAGCAGAAGCAGGGGGCGAAGCAATCAGCCCCAGCATTTT; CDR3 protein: CASRSRGRSNQPQHF
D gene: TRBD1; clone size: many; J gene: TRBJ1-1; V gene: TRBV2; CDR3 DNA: TGTGCCAGCAGTGATTGGACAGGGAACACTGAAGCTTTCTTT; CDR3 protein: CASSDWTGNTEAFF
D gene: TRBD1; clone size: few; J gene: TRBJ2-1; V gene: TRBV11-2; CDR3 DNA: TGTGCCAGCAGCCGGGGACAGCTAGCAGGAGGTTACAATGAGCAGTTCTTC; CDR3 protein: CASSRGQLAGGYNEQFF
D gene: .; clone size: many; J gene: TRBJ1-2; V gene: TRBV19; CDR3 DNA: TGTGCCAGTAGTATAGTCAACGGAATAAATGGCTACACCTTC; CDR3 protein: CASSIVNGINGYTF
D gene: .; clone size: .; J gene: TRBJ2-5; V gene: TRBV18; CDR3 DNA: TGTGCCAGCTCTCCAGGGTCGTACCAAGAGACCCAGTACTTC; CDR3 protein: CASSPGSYQETQYF
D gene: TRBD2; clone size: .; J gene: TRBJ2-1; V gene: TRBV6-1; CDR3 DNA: TGTGCCAGCATTTCGGGGGCTAGCGGGAGCTACAATGAGCAGTTCTTC; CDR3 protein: CASISGASGSYNEQFF
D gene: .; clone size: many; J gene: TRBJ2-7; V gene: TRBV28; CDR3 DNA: TGTGCCAGCAGTCCCGGAGATAAAACCTCCTACGAGCAGTACTTC; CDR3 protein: CASSPGDKTSYEQYF
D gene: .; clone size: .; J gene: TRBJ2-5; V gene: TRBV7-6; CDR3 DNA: TGTGCCAGCAGCTTAAAGTCGGCGGAAAAAGAGACCCAGTACTTC; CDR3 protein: CASSLKSAEKETQYF
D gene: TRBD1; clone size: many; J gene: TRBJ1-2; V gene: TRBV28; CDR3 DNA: TGTGCCAGCAGTTTGTACAGGGGGCGGGGCTACACCTTC; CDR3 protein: CASSLYRGRGYTF
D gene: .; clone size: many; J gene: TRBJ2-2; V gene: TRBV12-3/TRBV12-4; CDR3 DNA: TGTGCCAGCACCCCCCCCACCGGGGAGCTGTTTTTT; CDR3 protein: CASTPPTGELFF
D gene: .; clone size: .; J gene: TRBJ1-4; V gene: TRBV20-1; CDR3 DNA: TGCAGTGCTAGAGCCCTGGGGAGGACGAATGAAAAACTGTTTTTT; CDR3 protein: CSARALGRTNEKLFF
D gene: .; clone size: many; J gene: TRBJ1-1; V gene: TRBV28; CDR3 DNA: TGTGCCAGCAGCCTCCAGGGGTTCATGAACACTGAAGCTTTCTTT; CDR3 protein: CASSLQGFMNTEAFF
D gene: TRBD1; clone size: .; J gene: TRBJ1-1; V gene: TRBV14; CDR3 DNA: TGTGCCAGCAGCCAAACCGGGACAGTAAGCACTGAAGCTTTCTTT; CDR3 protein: CASSQTGTVSTEAFF
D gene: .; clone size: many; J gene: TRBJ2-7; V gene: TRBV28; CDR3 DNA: TGTGCCAGCAGTTTTCCCCCGACCTCCGGGACCTCTCGCGAGCAGTACTTC; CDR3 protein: CASSFPPTSGTSREQYF
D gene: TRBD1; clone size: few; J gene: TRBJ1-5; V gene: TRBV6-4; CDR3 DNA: TGTGCCAGCAGTGACGGACCCCGCCTACTGGACAGGATCAGCAATCAGCCCCAGCATTTT; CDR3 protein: CASSDGPRLLDRISNQPQHF
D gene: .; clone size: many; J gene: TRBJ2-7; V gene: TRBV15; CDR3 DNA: TGTGCCACCAGCAGAGAATTTTCGTGGGAGCAGTACTTC; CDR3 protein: CATSREFSWEQYF
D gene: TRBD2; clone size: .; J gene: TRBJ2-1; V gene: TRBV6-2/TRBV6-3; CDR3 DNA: TGTGCCTTGCAAGGTGGCGGGAGAACGTTCTTC; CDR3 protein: CALQGGGRTFF
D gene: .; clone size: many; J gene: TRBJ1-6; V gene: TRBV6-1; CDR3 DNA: TGTGCCAGCAGGAGGGACCGAGATTCACCCCTCCACTTT; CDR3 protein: CASRRDRDSPLHF
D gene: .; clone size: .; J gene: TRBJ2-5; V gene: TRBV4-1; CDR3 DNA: TGCGCCAGCAGCCAAGTGGAGTACGGGAGTGGAGAGACCCAGTACTTC; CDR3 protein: CASSQVEYGSGETQYF
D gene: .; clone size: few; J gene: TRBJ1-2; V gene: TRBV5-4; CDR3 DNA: TGTGCCAGCAGTTTGGGACCTTCGGGGGACTATGGCTACACCTTC; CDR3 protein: CASSLGPSGDYGYTF
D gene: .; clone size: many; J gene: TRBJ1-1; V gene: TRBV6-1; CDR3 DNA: TGTGCCAGCAGTACCGAAAGGGAGAACACTGAAGCTTTCTTT; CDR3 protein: CASSTERENTEAFF
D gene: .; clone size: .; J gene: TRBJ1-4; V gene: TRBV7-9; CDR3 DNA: TGTGCCAGCAGCCGTTGGGTCGCAACTAATGAAAAACTGTTTTTT; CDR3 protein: CASSRWVATNEKLFF
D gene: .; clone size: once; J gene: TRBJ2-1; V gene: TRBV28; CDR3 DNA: TGTGCCAGCAAGGGGGCGGGGTCCCTCCTCAATGAGCAGTTCTTC; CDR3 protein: CASKGAGSLLNEQFF
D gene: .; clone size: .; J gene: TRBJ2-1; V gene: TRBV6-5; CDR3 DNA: TGTGCCAGCAGTTACGTCACTACTCTTGCCTACAATGAGCAGTTCTTC; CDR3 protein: CASSYVTTLAYNEQFF
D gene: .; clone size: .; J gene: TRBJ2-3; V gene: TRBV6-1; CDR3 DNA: TGTGCCAGCAGTTCGTCAGATTCCTCTAGCACAGATACGCAGTATTTT; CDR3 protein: CASSSSDSSSTDTQYF
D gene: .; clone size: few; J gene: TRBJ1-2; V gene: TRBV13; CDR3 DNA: TGTGCCAGCAGCCGGCGTGGGATCTATGGCTACACCTTC; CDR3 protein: CASSRRGIYGYTF
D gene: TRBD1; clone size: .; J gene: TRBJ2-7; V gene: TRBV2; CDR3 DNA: TGTGCCAGCAAGGGACAGGGGGCGAAGGAGCAGTACTTC; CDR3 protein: CASKGQGAKEQYF
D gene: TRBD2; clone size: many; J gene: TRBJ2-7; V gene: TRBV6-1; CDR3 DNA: TGTGCCAGCAGTGACCTCAAGGGGGGACTAGCCTACGAGCAGTACTTC; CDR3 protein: CASSDLKGGLAYEQYF
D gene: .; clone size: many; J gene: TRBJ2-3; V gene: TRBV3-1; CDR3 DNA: TGTGCCAGCAGCCGACGCGGGGCGTCAAATACGCAGTATTTT; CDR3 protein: CASSRRGASNTQYF